The text below deals with one TCR beta chain. Predating any ophthalmopathy symptoms, the blood sample was taken at first hyperthyroidism diagnosis. RNA transcripts served as the template for amplifying TCR beta CDR3 regions. Initially, a first-round RT-PCR of the TCR CDR3 employed the HTBI primer set. TCRdb used MiXCR to reprocess the multiplex PCR reads, holding one entry per CDR3 protein. This sample yields fewer than 650,000 distinct CDR3 sequences, of which approximately 13% are seen a single time; roughly 5.5% belongs to the top ten. This sample was taken from a study of T cells in Graves' hyperthyroidism and ophthalmopathy. The V gene's germline CDR1 is DFQATT and CDR2 SNEGSKA (reference sequence). This CDR3 comprises 14 residues. Losses at the gene ends were 4 bases for V and 0 bases for J; bases not matched to a gene: 2.

The rearrangement joins TRBV20-1 to TRBJ2-1, with TRBD2 matching over 8 bases. The sample consisted of blood. The sequence was collected from a woman in her 30s with Graves' hyperthyroidism that later progressed to Graves' ophthalmopathy. DNA for the CDR3: TGCAGTGCTATAAGCGGGAGCTCCTACAATGAGCAGTTCTTC. Encoded protein: CSAISGSSYNEQFF.